These 9 T cell receptor beta chains were all obtained from the same sample, sequenced in a study of a mutant IDH1 vaccine in newly diagnosed glioma. The time point: baseline, week 1 (first vaccination visit). As for treatment: pre-vaccination baseline after standard-of-care therapy. Generated by immunoSEQ multiplex PCR, the TCRdb table keeps only in-frame clones and is missing some. The sample has around 33,000 clones, around nine tenths seen once. The starting material was PBMCs, obtained from a glioma patient treated with radiotherapy, temozolomide or both. These receptors were collected from a woman in her thirties or forties with glioma.

This chain uses TRBV18 with TRBJ1-1; D is unclear. V lost 3 bases and J lost 4, with 15 bases in between. The CDR3 contains 15 residues. Per germline, CDR1 KGHSH and CDR2 LQKENI. DNA of the CDR3: TGTGCCAGCTCACCGCGGCGGGGAGGTGGCACTGAAGCTTTCTTT. Its translation: CASSPRRGGGTEAFF.

This clone is classed as medium-sized. This chain uses TRBV7-2 with TRBJ2-4, with 15 bases matching TRBD2. The CDR3 sequence is 15 residues long. The junction had 1 base not matched to a gene; V was cut back by 2 bases and J by 8 bases. Germline V lookup: CDR1 SGHTA, CDR2 FQGNSA. The CDR3 coding sequence is TGTGCCAGCAGCTTATGGACTAGCGGGGGGGACATTCAGTACTTC. As protein: CASSLWTSGGDIQYF.

This rearrangement joins TRBV29-1 to TRBJ2-3, with a tentative D call TRBD2 (6 bases). V lost 0 bases, J lost 1 base, and 14 bases lay in between. The CDR3 sequence is 16 residues long. From germline, CDR1 is SQVTM and CDR2 ANQGSEA. CDR3 sequence reads: CSVEETVTGGTDTQYF. CDR3 nucleotide sequence: TGCAGCGTTGAAGAAACGGTAACGGGAGGCACAGATACGCAGTATTTT.

The chain combines TRBV7-2 with TRBJ2-5; tentatively, D is TRBD2 (5 bases). Per germline, CDR1 SGHTA and CDR2 FQGNSA. The CDR3 totals 14 residues. V dropped 1 base and J dropped 5 bases, with 11 bases sitting between them. CDR3 sequence reads: CASSLDFIAETQYF. CDR3 coding DNA: TGTGCCAGCAGCTTAGATTTTATAGCGGAGACCCAGTACTTC.

The rearrangement links TRBV6-5 to TRBJ1-2, with 8 bases that match TRBD1. The trim removed 6 bases at V and 4 bases at J, leaving 7 bases unmatched. Germline CDR1 is MNHEY and CDR2 is SVGAGI. This CDR3 spans 14 amino acids. The CDR3 bases are TGTGCCAGCAGCCCAGGACAGGGTCTCTATGGCTACACCTTC. Its translation: CASSPGQGLYGYTF.

The J gene is TRBJ1-2, the V gene TRBV18; no firm D call. Trimming shortened V by 3 bases and J by 4 bases, and 12 bases separated the two germline ends. The length of the CDR3 is 14 residues. In germline, CDR1 is KGHSH, CDR2 LQKENI. CDR3 nucleotide sequence: TGTGCCAGCTCACCGGCGGCGGATTCCTATGGCTACACCTTC. This translates into CASSPAADSYGYTF.

J is TRBJ2-5 and V is TRBV4-1, with TRBD2 identical over 8 bases. This CDR3 has 16 residues. Germline-derived CDR1 and CDR2 are MGHRA and YSYEKL. The V segment lost 0 bases and the J segment 5 bases; nucleotides outside the gene matches: 8. The CDR3 DNA follows: TGCGCCAGCAGCCAAGAGTTCCGGACTAGCCTGGAGACCCAGTACTTC. It is translated as CASSQEFRTSLETQYF.

The chain links TRBV6-5 to TRBJ2-5, with D unresolved. The CDR3 runs 14 residues. Germline V CDR1 and CDR2: MNHEY, SVGAGI. The V end was cut by 2 bases, the J end by 2 bases, with 9 bases between. CDR3 coding DNA: TGTGCCAGCAGTTACAAAGGGTGGCAAGAGACCCAGTACTTC. It is translated as CASSYKGWQETQYF.

V usage is TRBV7-8 and J usage is TRBJ1-5, with no clear D. The V end lost 5 bases, the J end lost 4 bases, and 12 bases lay between the germline ends. This CDR3 is 14 amino acids long. Germline V gene lookup returns CDR1 SGHVS and CDR2 FQNEAQ. CDR3 in amino acids: CASSQGFGNQPQHF. The CDR3 nucleotides read TGTGCCAGCAGCCAAGGCTTTGGGAATCAGCCCCAGCATTTT.